This T cell receptor beta chain stems from a study of graft-versus-host responses after intestinal transplantation. Study observations and caveats: Recipient marrow contained GvH clones, some of which appeared first in ileum or blood. Early HvG declines after transplant were associated with peak circulating GvH clone levels.

V lost 5 bases, J lost 6 bases, and 22 bases lay in between. The CDR3 loop spans 17 amino acids. From germline, CDR1 is MRHNA and CDR2 SNTAGT. Sequenced by immunoSEQ multiplex PCR; TCRdb stores in-frame clones only, minus some. Seen here are fewer than 70,000 clones, roughly 89% observed once, and the top ten hold roughly 6.3%. About this clone itself: Its cognate antigen is unknown.

Marrow sampled after transplant originated from the posterior iliac crest or another site. Sequenced here: bone marrow, sampled approximately 100 weeks after intestinal transplantation. The V gene is TRBV6-4, the J gene TRBJ2-2; TRBD2 might be the D (7 bases). This TCR was recovered from a human patient who received an intestinal transplant, so some T cells may come from the graft donor. The CDR3 region has the DNA TGTGCCAGCAGTCCCACCGGGGGGCCCAGCGGGCCCGGGGAGCTGTTTTTT. Translation gives CASSPTGGPSGPGELFF.